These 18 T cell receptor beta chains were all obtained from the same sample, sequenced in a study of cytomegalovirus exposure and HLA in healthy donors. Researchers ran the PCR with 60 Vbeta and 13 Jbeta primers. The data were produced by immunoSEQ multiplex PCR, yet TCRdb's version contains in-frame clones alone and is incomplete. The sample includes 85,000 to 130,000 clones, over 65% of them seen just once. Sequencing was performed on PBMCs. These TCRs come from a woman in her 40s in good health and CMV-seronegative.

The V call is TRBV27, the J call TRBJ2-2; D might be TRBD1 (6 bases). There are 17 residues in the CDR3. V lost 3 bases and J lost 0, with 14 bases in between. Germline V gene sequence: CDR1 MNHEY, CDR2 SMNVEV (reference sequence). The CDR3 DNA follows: TGTGCCAGCAGTTTCATTGGGACAACCACGAACACCGGGGAGCTGTTTTTT. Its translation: CASSFIGTTTNTGELFF.

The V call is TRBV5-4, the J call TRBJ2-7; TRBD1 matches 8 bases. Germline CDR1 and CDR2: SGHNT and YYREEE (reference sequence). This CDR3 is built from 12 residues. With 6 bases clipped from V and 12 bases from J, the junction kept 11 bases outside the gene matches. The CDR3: CASNSGTGVWYF. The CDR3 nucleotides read TGTGCCAGCAACTCCGGGACAGGCGTTTGGTACTTC.

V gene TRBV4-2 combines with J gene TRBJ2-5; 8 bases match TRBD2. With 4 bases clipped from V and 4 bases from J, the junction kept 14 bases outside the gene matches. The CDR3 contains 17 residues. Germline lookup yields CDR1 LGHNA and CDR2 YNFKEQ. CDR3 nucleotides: TGTGCCAGCAGCCTTACAAGCGGGAGTAGGTTCTCAGAGACCCAGTACTTC. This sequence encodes CASSLTSGSRFSETQYF.

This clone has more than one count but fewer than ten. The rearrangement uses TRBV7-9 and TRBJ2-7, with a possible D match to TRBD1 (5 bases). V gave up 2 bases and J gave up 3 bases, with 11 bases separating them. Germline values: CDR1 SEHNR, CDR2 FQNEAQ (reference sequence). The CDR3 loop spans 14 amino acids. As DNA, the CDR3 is TGTGCCAGCAGCTTACAGGGAAGTAACTACGAGCAGTACTTC. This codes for CASSLQGSNYEQYF.

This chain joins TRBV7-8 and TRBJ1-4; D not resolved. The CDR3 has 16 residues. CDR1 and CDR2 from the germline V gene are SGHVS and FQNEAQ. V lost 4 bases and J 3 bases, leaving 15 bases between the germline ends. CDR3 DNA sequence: TGTGCCAGCAGCTCTAGTGGTGAGGGCGCTAATGAAAAACTGTTTTTT. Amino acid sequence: CASSSSGEGANEKLFF. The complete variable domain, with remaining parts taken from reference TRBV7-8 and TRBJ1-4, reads GAGVSQSPRYKVAKRGQDVALRCDPISGHVSLFWYQQALGQGPEFLTYFQNEAQLDKSGLPSDRFFAERPEGSVSTLKIQRTQQEDSAVYLCASSSSGEGANEKLFFGSGTQLSVL.

CDR3 loop: CAWGEVSNEQFF. The CDR3 nucleotides read TGTGCCTGGGGGGAGGTCTCCAATGAGCAGTTCTTC. The rearrangement uses TRBV30 and TRBJ2-1, with TRBD2 as a possible D gene (6 bases). V shed 5 bases and J shed 6 bases, with 11 bases lying between them. CDR3 length: 12 residues. In germline, CDR1 is GTSNPN, CDR2 SVGIG (reference sequence).

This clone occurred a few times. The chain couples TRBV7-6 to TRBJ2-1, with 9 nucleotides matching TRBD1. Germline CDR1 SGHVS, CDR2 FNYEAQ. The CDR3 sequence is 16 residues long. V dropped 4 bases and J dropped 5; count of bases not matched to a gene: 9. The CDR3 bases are TGTGCCAGCAGCTACACAGGGGGCAACGGCGACAATGAGCAGTTCTTC. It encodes CASSYTGGNGDNEQFF. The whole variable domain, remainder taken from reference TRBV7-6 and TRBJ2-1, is GAGVSQSPRYKVTKRGQDVALRCDPISGHVSLYWYRQALGQGPEFLTYFNYEAQQDKSGLPNDRFSAERPEGSISTLTIQRTEQRDSAMYRCASSYTGGNGDNEQFFGPGTRLTVL.

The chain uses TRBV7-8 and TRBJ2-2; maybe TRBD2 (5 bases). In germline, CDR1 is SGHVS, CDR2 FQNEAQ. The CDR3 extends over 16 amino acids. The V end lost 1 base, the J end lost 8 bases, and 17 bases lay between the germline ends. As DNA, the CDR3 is TGTGCCAGCAGCTTAGGAGGGATGCCCGGGTTAGGGGAGCTGTTTTTT. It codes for CASSLGGMPGLGELFF.

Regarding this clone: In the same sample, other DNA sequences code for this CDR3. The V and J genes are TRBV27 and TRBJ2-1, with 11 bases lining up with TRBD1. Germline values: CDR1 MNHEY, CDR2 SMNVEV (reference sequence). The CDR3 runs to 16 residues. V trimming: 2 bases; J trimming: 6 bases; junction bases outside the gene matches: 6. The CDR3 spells CASSLPSGTGGNEQFF. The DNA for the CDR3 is TGTGCCAGCAGTTTACCCTCCGGGACAGGGGGCAATGAGCAGTTCTTC.

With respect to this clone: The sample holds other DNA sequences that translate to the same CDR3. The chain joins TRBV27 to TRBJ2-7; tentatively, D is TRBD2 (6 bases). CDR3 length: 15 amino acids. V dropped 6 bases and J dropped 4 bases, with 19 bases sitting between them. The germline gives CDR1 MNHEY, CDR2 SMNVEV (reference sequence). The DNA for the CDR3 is TGTGCCAGCAGCCGGCAACTGGCGGGAAGATACGAGCAGTACTTC. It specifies CASSRQLAGRYEQYF.

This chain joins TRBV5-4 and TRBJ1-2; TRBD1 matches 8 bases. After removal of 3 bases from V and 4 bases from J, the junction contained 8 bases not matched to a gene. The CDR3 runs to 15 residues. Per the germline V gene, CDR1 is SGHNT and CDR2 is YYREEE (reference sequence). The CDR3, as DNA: TGTGCCAGCAGCTCACCCCTCGGACAGGGCTATGGCTACACCTTC. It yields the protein CASSSPLGQGYGYTF.

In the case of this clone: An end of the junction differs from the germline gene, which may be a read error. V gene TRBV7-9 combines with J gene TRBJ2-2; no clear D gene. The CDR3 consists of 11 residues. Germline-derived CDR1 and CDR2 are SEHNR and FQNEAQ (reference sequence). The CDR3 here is CSSPDTGELFF. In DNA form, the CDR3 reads TGTTCCAGCCCGGACACCGGGGAGCTGTTTTTT.

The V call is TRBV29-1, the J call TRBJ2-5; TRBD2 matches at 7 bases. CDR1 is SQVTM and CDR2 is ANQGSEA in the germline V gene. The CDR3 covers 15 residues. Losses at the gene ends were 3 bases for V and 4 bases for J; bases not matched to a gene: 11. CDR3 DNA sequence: TGCAGCGTTGAGGGGGTGGGAGGGCCTGGAGAGACCCAGTACTTC. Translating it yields CSVEGVGGPGETQYF.

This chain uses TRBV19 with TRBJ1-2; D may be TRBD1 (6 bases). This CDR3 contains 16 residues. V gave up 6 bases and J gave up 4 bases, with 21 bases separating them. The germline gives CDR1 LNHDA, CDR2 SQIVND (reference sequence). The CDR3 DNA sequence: TGTGCCAGTAGCCCGACCGGGGGGCTCATCCCCTATGGCTACACCTTC. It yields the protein CASSPTGGLIPYGYTF.

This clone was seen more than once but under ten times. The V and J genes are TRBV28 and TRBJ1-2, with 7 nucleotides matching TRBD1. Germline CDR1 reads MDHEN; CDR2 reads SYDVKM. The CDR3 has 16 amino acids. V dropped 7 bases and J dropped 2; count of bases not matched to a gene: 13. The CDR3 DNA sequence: TGTGCCAGCATCCCAGGGGGACGGGTTGGGAACTATGGCTACACCTTC. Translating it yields CASIPGGRVGNYGYTF.

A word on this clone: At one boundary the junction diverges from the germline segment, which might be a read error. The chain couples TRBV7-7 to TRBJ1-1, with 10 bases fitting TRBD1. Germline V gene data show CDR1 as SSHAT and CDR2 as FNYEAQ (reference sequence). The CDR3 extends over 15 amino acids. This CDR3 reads CASSAPGQGGTEAFF. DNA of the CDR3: TGTGCTAGCAGCGCGCCCGGACAGGGGGGCACTGAAGCTTTCTTT. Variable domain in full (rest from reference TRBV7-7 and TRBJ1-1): GAGVSQSPRYKVTKRGQDVTLRCDPISSHATLYWYQQALGQGPEFLTYFNYEAQPDKSGLPSDRFSAERPEGSISTLTIQRTEQRDSAMYRCASSAPGQGGTEAFFGQGTRLTVV.

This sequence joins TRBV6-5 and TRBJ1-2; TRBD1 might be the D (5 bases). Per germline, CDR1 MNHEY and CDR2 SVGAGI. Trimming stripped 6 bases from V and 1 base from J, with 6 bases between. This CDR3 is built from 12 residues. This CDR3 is CASRDINYGYTF. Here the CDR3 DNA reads TGTGCCAGCAGGGACATTAACTATGGCTACACCTTC.

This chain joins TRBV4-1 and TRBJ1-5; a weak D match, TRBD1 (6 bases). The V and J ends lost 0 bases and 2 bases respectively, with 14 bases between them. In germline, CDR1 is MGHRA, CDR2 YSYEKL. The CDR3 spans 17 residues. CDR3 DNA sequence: TGCGCCAGCAGCCAAGAAGTCACAGGGAAGGGCAATCAGCCCCAGCATTTT. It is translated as CASSQEVTGKGNQPQHF.